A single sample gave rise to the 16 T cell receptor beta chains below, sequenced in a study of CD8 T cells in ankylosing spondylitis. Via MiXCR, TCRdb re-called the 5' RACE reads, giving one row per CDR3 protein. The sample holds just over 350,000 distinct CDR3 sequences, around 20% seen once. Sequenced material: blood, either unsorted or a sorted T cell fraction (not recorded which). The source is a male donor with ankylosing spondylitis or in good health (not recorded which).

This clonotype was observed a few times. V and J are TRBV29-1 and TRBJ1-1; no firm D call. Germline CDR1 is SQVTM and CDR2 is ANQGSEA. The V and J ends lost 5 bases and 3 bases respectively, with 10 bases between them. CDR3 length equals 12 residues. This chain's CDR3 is CSVTGLDTEAFF. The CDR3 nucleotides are TGCAGCGTTACGGGTTTGGACACTGAAGCTTTCTTT.

CDR3 sequence: CASSLGLEQFF. The CDR3 DNA is TGTGCCAGCAGCTTAGGTCTCGAGCAGTTCTTC. This sequence joins TRBV11-2 and TRBJ2-1; D is ambiguous. Germline loops: CDR1 SGHAT, CDR2 FQNNGV. This CDR3 is built from 11 residues. V shed 1 base and J shed 10 bases, with 5 bases lying between them.

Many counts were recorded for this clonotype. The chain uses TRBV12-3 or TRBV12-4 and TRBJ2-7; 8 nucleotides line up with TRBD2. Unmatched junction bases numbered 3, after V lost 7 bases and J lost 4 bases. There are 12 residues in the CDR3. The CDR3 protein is CASTPGGYEQYF. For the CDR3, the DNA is TGTGCCAGCACCCCGGGAGGGTACGAGCAGTACTTC.

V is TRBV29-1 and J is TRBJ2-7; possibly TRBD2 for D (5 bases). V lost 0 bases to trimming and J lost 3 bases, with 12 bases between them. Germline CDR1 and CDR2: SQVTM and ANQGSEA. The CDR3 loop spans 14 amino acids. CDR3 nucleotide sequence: TGCAGCGTTGAAGATCGGTCGGAGGACTACGAGCAGTACTTC. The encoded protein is CSVEDRSEDYEQYF.

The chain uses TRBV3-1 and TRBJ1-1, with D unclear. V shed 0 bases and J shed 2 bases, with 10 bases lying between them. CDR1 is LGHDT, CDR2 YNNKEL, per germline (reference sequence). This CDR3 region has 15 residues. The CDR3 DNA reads TGTGCCAGCAGCCAAGAGGATAGTCCCAACACTGAAGCTTTCTTT. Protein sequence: CASSQEDSPNTEAFF.

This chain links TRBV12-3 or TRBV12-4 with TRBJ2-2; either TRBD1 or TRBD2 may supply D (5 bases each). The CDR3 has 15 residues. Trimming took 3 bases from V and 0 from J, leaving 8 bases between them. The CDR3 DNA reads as TGTGCCAGCAGTTTTTGGGGGTCGAACACCGGGGAGCTGTTTTTT. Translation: CASSFWGSNTGELFF.

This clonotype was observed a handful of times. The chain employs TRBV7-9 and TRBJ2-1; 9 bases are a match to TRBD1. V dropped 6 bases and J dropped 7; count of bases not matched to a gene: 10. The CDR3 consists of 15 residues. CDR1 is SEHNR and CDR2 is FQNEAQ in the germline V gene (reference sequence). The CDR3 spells CASRFTGGPSNEQFF. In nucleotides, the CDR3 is TGTGCCAGCAGGTTCACAGGGGGCCCTTCAAATGAGCAGTTCTTC.

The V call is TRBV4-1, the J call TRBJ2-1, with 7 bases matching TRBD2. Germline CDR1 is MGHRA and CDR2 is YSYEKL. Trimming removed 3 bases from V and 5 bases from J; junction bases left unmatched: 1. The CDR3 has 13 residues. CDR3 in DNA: TGCGCCAGCAGCCACCGGGGGGACAATGAGCAGTTCTTC. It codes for CASSHRGDNEQFF.

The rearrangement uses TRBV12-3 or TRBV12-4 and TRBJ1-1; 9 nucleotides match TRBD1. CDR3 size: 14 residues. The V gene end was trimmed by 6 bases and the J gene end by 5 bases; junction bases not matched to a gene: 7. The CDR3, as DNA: TGTGCCAGCAGCCGGACAGGGGCTGGGACTGAAGCTTTCTTT. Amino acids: CASSRTGAGTEAFF.

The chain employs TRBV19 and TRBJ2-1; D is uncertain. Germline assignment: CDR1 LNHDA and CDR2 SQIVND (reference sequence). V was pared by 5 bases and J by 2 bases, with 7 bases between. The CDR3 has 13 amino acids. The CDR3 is CASSWMAYNEQFF. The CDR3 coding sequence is TGTGCCAGTAGTTGGATGGCCTACAATGAGCAGTTCTTC. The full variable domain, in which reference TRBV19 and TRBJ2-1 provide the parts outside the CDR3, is DGGITQSPKYLFRKEGQNVTLSCEQNLNHDAMYWYRQDPGQGLRLIYYSQIVNDFQKGDIAEGYSVSREKKESFPLTVTSAQKNPTAFYLCASSWMAYNEQFFGPGTRLTVL.

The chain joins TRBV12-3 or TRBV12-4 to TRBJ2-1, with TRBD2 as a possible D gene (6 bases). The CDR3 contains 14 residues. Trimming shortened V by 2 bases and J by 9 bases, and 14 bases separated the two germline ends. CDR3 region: CASSLFPGGAEQFF. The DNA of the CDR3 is TGTGCCAGCAGTTTATTTCCGGGCGGGGCTGAGCAGTTCTTC.

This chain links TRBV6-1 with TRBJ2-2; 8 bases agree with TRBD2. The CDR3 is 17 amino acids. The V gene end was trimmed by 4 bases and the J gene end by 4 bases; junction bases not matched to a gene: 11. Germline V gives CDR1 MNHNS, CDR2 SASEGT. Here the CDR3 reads CASSGTGTRGPTGELFF. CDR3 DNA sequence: TGTGCCAGCAGTGGGACCGGGACTAGAGGGCCCACCGGGGAGCTGTTTTTT.

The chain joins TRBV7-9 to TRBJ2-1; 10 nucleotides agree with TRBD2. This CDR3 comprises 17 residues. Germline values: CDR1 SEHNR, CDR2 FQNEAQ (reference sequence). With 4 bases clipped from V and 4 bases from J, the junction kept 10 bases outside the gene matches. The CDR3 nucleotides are TGTGCCAGCAGCTCCCCCTCCGGGACTAGCGCATACAATGAGCAGTTCTTC. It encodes CASSSPSGTSAYNEQFF.

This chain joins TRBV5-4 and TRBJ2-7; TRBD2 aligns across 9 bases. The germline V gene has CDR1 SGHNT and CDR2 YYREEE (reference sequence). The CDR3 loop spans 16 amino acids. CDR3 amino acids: CQSCLPPSGDSYEQYF. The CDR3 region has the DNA TGTCAGAGCTGCCTGCCCCCTAGCGGGGACTCCTACGAGCAGTACTTC.

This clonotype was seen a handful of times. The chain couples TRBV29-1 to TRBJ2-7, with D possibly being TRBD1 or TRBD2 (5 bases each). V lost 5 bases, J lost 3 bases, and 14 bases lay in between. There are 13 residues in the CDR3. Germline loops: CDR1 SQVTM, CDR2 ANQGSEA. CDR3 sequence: CSVPGPTYYEQYF. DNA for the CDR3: TGCAGCGTTCCGGGGCCCACTTACTACGAGCAGTACTTC.

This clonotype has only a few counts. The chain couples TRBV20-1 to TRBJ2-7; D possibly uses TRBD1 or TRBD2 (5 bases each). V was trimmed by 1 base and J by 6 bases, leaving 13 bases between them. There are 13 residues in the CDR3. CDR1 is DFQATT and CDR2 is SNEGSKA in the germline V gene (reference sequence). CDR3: CSARGGRGSEQYF. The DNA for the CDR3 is TGCAGTGCTAGAGGGGGGAGAGGGAGCGAGCAGTACTTC.